The T cell receptor beta chain described here comes from a study of CXCR3-negative and CXCR3-positive naive CD8 T cells. The study's findings and limits: Comparison of naive cells showed more hydrophobic TRB CDR3s in CXCR3-positive than in CXCR3-negative naive cells. Memory CD8+ cells showed much lower diversity, while both naive subsets were comparably high. The study found that naive CXCR3-negative and CXCR3-positive cells shared TRBV-TRBJ usage, while memory cells differed.

As for this clonotype: The antigen is undetermined.

The libraries of TRB cDNA were prepared using 5' RACE with UMI labels. With the 5' RACE reads reprocessed, TCRdb shows one record per CDR3 protein and no DNA. The listing records 140,000 to 150,000 distinct CDR3 sequences. The sorter processed each CD8+ T cell subset in triplicate at over 250,000 cells apiece. The source of this sequence is a human donor in good health. Some clones in this sample may be carry-over from other donors' samples. The sample taken for sequencing was naive CXCR3+ CD8+ T cells from blood. Subset denoted: CD45RO-CCR7+CD27+CD95- naive CD8+ T cells expressing CXCR3 (TNR3+).

The CDR3 loop reads CASRRDPSTDTQYF. The chain employs TRBV2 and TRBJ2-3; absent DNA, TCRdb's TRBD1 call cannot be checked. Germline CDR1 is SNHLY and CDR2 is FYNNEI. The length of the CDR3 is 14 residues.